This note documents a single TCR beta chain sequence. This entry is derived from a study of CD8+CD57+ T cells in acquired aplastic anemia. Losses at the gene ends were 7 bases for V and 7 bases for J; bases not matched to a gene: 9. The CDR3 has 14 amino acids. Germline values: CDR1 DFQATT, CDR2 SNEGSKA (reference sequence). Profiling of TCR beta VDJ combinations and CDR3 sequences used genomic DNA as template. TCRdb re-analysed the reads in MiXCR, keeping a single row per CDR3 protein. The table has 400,000 to 500,000 distinct CDR3 sequences, around 68% seen once. The sequenced sample consisted of sorted CD4+, CD8+, or CD8+CD57+ T cells (not recorded which) from PBMCs. The chain uses TRBV20-1 and TRBJ2-3, with 12 bases lining up with TRBD1. This receptor was identified in a human donor in good health, serving as a control. The DNA of the CDR3 is TGCAGTGTGGGACAGGGGGCGATCAATCATACGCAGTATTTT. This encodes CSVGQGAINHTQYF.